The 32 T cell receptor beta chains presented below share a single source sample, sequenced in a study of blood T cell repertoires in COVID-19. Sequencing used immunoSEQ multiplex PCR; TCRdb keeps in-frame clones, though not all of them. The data show approximately 110,000 clones, over 75% seen once. Sequenced input: peripheral blood. The source of these receptors is a man aged 50-59 years with acute or convalescent COVID-19.

A few counts support this clone. CDR3 sequence reads: CASSLVGLANTEAFF. The CDR3 DNA follows: TGCGCCAGCAGCCTGGTGGGCCTCGCGAACACTGAAGCTTTCTTT. The chain links TRBV5-1 to TRBJ1-1, with D unresolved. Trimming pared 4 bases from V and 1 base from J, leaving 14 bases between. The CDR3 has 15 residues. Germline V CDR1 and CDR2: SGHRS, YFSETQ. The entire variable domain, with the rest obtained from reference TRBV5-1 and TRBJ1-1, is as follows: KAGVTQTPRYLIKTRGQQVTLSCSPISGHRSVSWYQQTPGQGLQFLFEYFSETQRNKGNFPGRFSGRQFSNSRSEMNVSTLELGDSALYLCASSLVGLANTEAFFGQGTRLTVV.

The chain couples TRBV4-1 to TRBJ2-5; D remains ambiguous. The CDR3 consists of 13 residues. In germline, CDR1 is MGHRA, CDR2 YSYEKL. V gave up 0 bases and J gave up 2 bases, with 4 bases separating them. The CDR3 is CASSQDQQETQYF. CDR3 nucleotides: TGCGCCAGCAGCCAAGACCAGCAAGAGACCCAGTACTTC.

The chain is built from TRBV9 and TRBJ2-6, with D possibly being TRBD1 (5 bases). The CDR3 contains 17 residues. Germline CDR1 reads SGDLS; CDR2 reads YYNGEE. The germline V and J ends were trimmed by 3 bases and 0 bases, with 13 bases remaining between them. CDR3: CASSGNRQLSGANVLTF. CDR3 coding DNA: TGTGCCAGCAGCGGGAACAGACAGCTCTCTGGGGCCAACGTCCTGACTTTC.

The chain couples TRBV5-1 to TRBJ1-1, with 7 positions matching TRBD1. V lost 0 bases and J lost 4; bases outside the gene matches: 9. Germline CDR1 reads SGHRS; CDR2 reads YFSETQ. The CDR3 is made up of 16 amino acids. The chain's CDR3 is CASSLELGGRSTEAFF. In nucleotides, the CDR3 is TGCGCCAGCAGCTTGGAGCTAGGGGGCCGTAGCACTGAAGCTTTCTTT. Using reference TRBV5-1 and TRBJ1-1 for the parts outside the CDR3, the full variable domain is KAGVTQTPRYLIKTRGQQVTLSCSPISGHRSVSWYQQTPGQGLQFLFEYFSETQRNKGNFPGRFSGRQFSNSRSEMNVSTLELGDSALYLCASSLELGGRSTEAFFGQGTRLTVV.

The sample holds one count of this clone. The chain is built from TRBV12-5 and TRBJ1-2; no firm D call. The ends were cut back, 1 base at V and 4 bases at J, with 4 bases in the middle. The CDR3 consists of 12 residues. CDR1 is LGHNT, CDR2 FRNRAP, per germline. The CDR3 sequence: CASGLDSYGYTF. DNA for the CDR3: TGTGCTAGTGGTTTGGACAGCTATGGCTACACCTTC.

The V and J genes are TRBV7-3 and TRBJ1-2; TRBD1 matches at 8 bases. Germline values: CDR1 SGHTA, CDR2 FQGTGA. The trim removed 5 bases at V and 6 bases at J, leaving 5 bases unmatched. There are 13 residues in the CDR3. DNA of the CDR3: TGTGCCAGCAGCGAAACAGGGGGAGATGGCTACACCTTC. Amino acids: CASSETGGDGYTF. Full variable domain (rest looked up from reference TRBV7-3 and TRBJ1-2): GAGVSQTPSNKVTEKGKYVELRCDPISGHTALYWYRQSLGQGPEFLIYFQGTGAADDSGLPNDRFFAVRPEGSVSTLKIQRTERGDSAVYLCASSETGGDGYTFGSGTRLTVV.

This chain joins TRBV10-3 and TRBJ1-3; tentative D call: TRBD1 (5 bases). The CDR3 sequence is 14 residues long. Germline V gene lookup returns CDR1 ENHRY and CDR2 SYGVKD. The germline V and J ends were trimmed by 6 bases and 0 bases, with 9 bases remaining between them. The CDR3 loop reads CAISTTVSGNTIYF. CDR3 sequence (DNA): TGTGCCATCAGCACGACAGTCTCTGGAAACACCATATATTTT.

The chain joins TRBV30 to TRBJ1-2; perhaps TRBD1 as D (6 bases). Trimming took off 3 bases at V and 8 bases at J, with 10 bases between the two ends. Germline CDR1 reads GTSNPN; CDR2 reads SVGIG (reference sequence). The CDR3 is made up of 11 amino acids. For the CDR3, the DNA is TGTGCCTGGAGCCGTCAGGGGGGCTACACCTTC. Its translation is CAWSRQGGYTF. The full variable domain, its missing parts supplied by reference TRBV30 and TRBJ1-2, is SQTIHQWPATLVQPVGSPLSLECTVEGTSNPNLYWYRQAAGRGLQLLFYSVGIGQISSEVPQNLSASRPQDRQFILSSKKLLLSDSGFYLCAWSRQGGYTFGSGTRLTVV.

This clone turned up a few times. This chain links TRBV19 with TRBJ1-3; tentative D call: TRBD1 (5 bases). Between the trimmed V and J ends, which lost 3 bases and 2 bases, there was a span of 14 bases. Germline loops: CDR1 LNHDA, CDR2 SQIVND (reference sequence). The CDR3 sequence is 16 residues long. CDR3 loop: CASSMHGGAAGNTIYF. CDR3 nucleotide sequence: TGTGCCAGTAGTATGCACGGGGGAGCGGCTGGAAACACCATATATTTT.

The chain combines TRBV5-5 with TRBJ1-4; no reliable D call. V gave up 0 bases and J gave up 3 bases, with 9 bases separating them. Germline loops: CDR1 SGHKS, CDR2 YYEKEE (reference sequence). The CDR3 sequence is 15 residues long. This chain's CDR3 is CASSLAAAPNEKLFF. The CDR3 nucleotides read TGTGCCAGCAGCTTGGCTGCGGCTCCTAATGAAAAACTGTTTTTT.

The V gene is TRBV18, the J gene TRBJ1-1; tentative D call: TRBD1 (6 bases). The length of the CDR3 is 15 residues. V was clipped by 3 bases and J by 0 bases, with 11 bases between them. The germline gives CDR1 KGHSH, CDR2 LQKENI. In DNA form, the CDR3 reads TGTGCCAGCTCACCGATGGGGGCGTTGAACACTGAAGCTTTCTTT. It translates to CASSPMGALNTEAFF.

The V gene is TRBV6-1, the J gene TRBJ2-4; 7 bases line up with TRBD2. The CDR3 is 17 amino acids. Germline loops: CDR1 MNHNS, CDR2 SASEGT. V shed 1 base and J 1 base; nucleotides not matched to a gene: 7. CDR3 amino acids: CASSEGPWEGAKNIQYF. CDR3 nucleotides: TGTGCCAGCAGTGAAGGCCCCTGGGAGGGGGCCAAAAACATTCAGTACTTC.

This chain links TRBV7-9 with TRBJ1-2; maybe TRBD1 (5 bases). The CDR3 is made up of 14 amino acids. The V and J ends lost 8 bases and 4 bases respectively, with 17 bases between them. Per germline, CDR1 SEHNR and CDR2 FQNEAQ (reference sequence). CDR3 loop: CASGGFAGAYGYTF. In DNA, the CDR3 is TGTGCCAGCGGAGGGTTCGCCGGGGCCTATGGCTACACCTTC.

The gene calls are TRBV19 and TRBJ2-1; D may be TRBD2 (5 bases). The CDR3 spans 17 residues. CDR1 LNHDA and CDR2 SQIVND come from the germline V gene (reference sequence). V was clipped by 4 bases and J by 6 bases, with 22 bases between them. CDR3 nucleotide sequence: TGTGCCAGTAGTACTCATCGGGGTAGCGCTGTTTCCAATGAGCAGTTCTTC. Its protein is CASSTHRGSAVSNEQFF.

The chain carries TRBV27 and TRBJ1-1; 8 nucleotides align to TRBD1. The CDR3 contains 14 residues. Germline V gene sequence: CDR1 MNHEY, CDR2 SMNVEV (reference sequence). V lost 4 bases and J lost 11; bases outside the gene matches: 12. In DNA form, the CDR3 reads TGTGCCAGCAGTTCTCAAAATGGACAGGGTGGGGCTTTCTTT. This translates into CASSSQNGQGGAFF.

The chain couples TRBV2 to TRBJ2-2, with D possibly matching TRBD1 (6 bases). The CDR3 contains 15 residues. CDR1 and CDR2 (germline): SNHLY, FYNNEI. V lost 4 bases and J lost 7, with 16 bases in between. The CDR3 sequence is CASSGQERVVGELFF. CDR3 bases: TGTGCCAGCAGTGGACAGGAGCGTGTGGTCGGGGAGCTGTTTTTT. The full variable domain, rest sourced from reference TRBV2 and TRBJ2-2, is EPEVTQTPSHQVTQMGQEVILRCVPISNHLYFYWYRQILGQKVEFLVSFYNNEISEKSEIFDDQFSVERPDGSNFTLKIRSTKLEDSAMYFCASSGQERVVGELFFGEGSRLTVL.

The rearrangement uses TRBV29-1 and TRBJ1-3; no firm D call. V was shortened by 3 bases and J by 0 bases, with 9 bases between the two germline ends. The CDR3 totals 14 residues. Germline CDR1 reads SQVTM; CDR2 reads ANQGSEA. The DNA for the CDR3 is TGCAGCGTTGAGGGCAGTGTCTCTGGAAACACCATATATTTT. Its translation is CSVEGSVSGNTIYF.

This clone has only a few counts. V gene TRBV5-6 combines with J gene TRBJ2-7, with 7 bases fitting TRBD1. J lost 6 bases, V lost 0 bases, and 9 bases had no gene match. Germline V gene lookup returns CDR1 SGHDT and CDR2 YYEEEE. The CDR3 sequence is 15 residues long. In nucleotides, the CDR3 is TGTGCCAGCAGCTTGGGCGACAGGGAGCTGAGCGAGCAGTACTTC. This translates into CASSLGDRELSEQYF.

V is TRBV7-3 and J is TRBJ2-7; perhaps TRBD1 as D (6 bases). The V end lost 4 bases, the J end lost 2 bases, and 18 bases lay between the germline ends. This CDR3 is 16 amino acids long. Germline loops: CDR1 SGHTA, CDR2 FQGTGA. CDR3 region: CASSSHQTGRPYEQYF. The CDR3, as DNA: TGTGCCAGCAGCTCCCATCAGACAGGTAGACCCTACGAGCAGTACTTC.

This sequence joins TRBV6-5 and TRBJ2-5; TRBD1 aligns across 8 bases. CDR1 is MNHEY, CDR2 SVGAGI, per germline. This CDR3 is 14 amino acids long. The ends lost 5 bases at V and 5 bases at J; junction bases unmatched: 7. The CDR3 DNA reads TGTGCCAGCAGTATCACAGGGGGTTTCGAGACCCAGTACTTC. Amino acid sequence: CASSITGGFETQYF.

The rearrangement uses TRBV6-1 and TRBJ2-3; tentatively, D is TRBD2 (6 bases). The CDR3 loop spans 18 amino acids. Germline V gene data show CDR1 as MNHNS and CDR2 as SASEGT. V was shortened by 5 bases and J by 2 bases, with 23 bases between the two germline ends. The CDR3 reads CASSKGLLRHLNTDTQYF. The CDR3 DNA reads TGTGCCAGCAGTAAAGGACTACTCAGGCACTTGAACACAGATACGCAGTATTTT.

This rearrangement joins TRBV2 to TRBJ1-1; D not certain. The CDR3 loop spans 12 amino acids. Germline V gene lookup returns CDR1 SNHLY and CDR2 FYNNEI. Trimming shortened V by 4 bases and J by 3 bases, and 6 bases separated the two germline ends. CDR3 region: CASSVSDTEAFF. The CDR3 DNA reads TGTGCCAGCAGTGTGTCCGACACTGAAGCTTTCTTT.

V is TRBV5-4 and J is TRBJ2-1; D is ambiguous. Germline loops: CDR1 SGHNT, CDR2 YYREEE (reference sequence). V was cut by 4 bases and J by 7 bases, with 18 bases left in between. This CDR3 has 15 amino acids. The chain's CDR3 is CASSPWSRSRNEQFF. For the CDR3, the DNA is TGTGCCAGCAGCCCGTGGAGTCGGTCTAGGAATGAGCAGTTCTTC.

The gene calls are TRBV27 and TRBJ1-1; 7 bases match TRBD1. The CDR3 runs to 14 residues. CDR1 is MNHEY, CDR2 SMNVEV, per germline (reference sequence). J lost 5 bases, V lost 0 bases, and 3 bases had no gene match. For the CDR3, the DNA is TGTGCCAGCAGTTTATCGGCAGGGGGGACTGAAGCTTTCTTT. Its translation is CASSLSAGGTEAFF.

The chain employs TRBV5-4 and TRBJ2-5, with 7 bases aligning to TRBD2. The CDR3 has 16 amino acids. The trim removed 0 bases at V and 4 bases at J, leaving 9 bases unmatched. Germline values: CDR1 SGHNT, CDR2 YYREEE (reference sequence). The CDR3 DNA reads TGTGCCAGCAGCTTGGGCCCTGGGGGGGGTCGAGAGACCCAGTACTTC. Translated, it gives CASSLGPGGGRETQYF.

This chain joins TRBV19 and TRBJ2-5; a possible D gene is TRBD2 (6 bases). The CDR3 is 15 amino acids. Germline CDR1 LNHDA, CDR2 SQIVND (reference sequence). The germline V and J ends were trimmed by 7 bases and 7 bases, with 22 bases remaining between them. This chain's CDR3 is CASTLGPGRSGTQYF. CDR3 nucleotides: TGTGCCAGTACCCTAGGACCAGGGAGGTCTGGGACCCAGTACTTC. Together with reference TRBV19 and TRBJ2-5, the CDR3 gives the full variable domain: DGGITQSPKYLFRKEGQNVTLSCEQNLNHDAMYWYRQDPGQGLRLIYYSQIVNDFQKGDIAEGYSVSREKKESFPLTVTSAQKNPTAFYLCASTLGPGRSGTQYFGPGTRLLVL.

The gene calls are TRBV6-5 and TRBJ2-1, with TRBD2 matching 13 bases. The germline V gene has CDR1 MNHEY and CDR2 SVGAGI. V shed 5 bases, J shed 6 bases, and the junction held 4 bases outside the gene matches. This CDR3 contains 15 residues. CDR3 amino acids: CASSRGTSGTNEQFF. DNA for the CDR3: TGTGCCAGCAGTAGGGGGACTAGCGGGACCAATGAGCAGTTCTTC.

This chain links TRBV12-3 or TRBV12-4 with TRBJ2-5; 7 nucleotides line up with TRBD1. The ends lost 4 bases at V and 4 bases at J; junction bases unmatched: 3. The CDR3 runs 13 residues. CDR3 amino acids: CASSSTGPETQYF. The CDR3 DNA reads TGTGCCAGCAGTTCGACAGGGCCAGAGACCCAGTACTTC.

This clone was picked up a small number of times. This sequence joins TRBV9 and TRBJ2-7; 7 positions agree with TRBD2. J was trimmed by 2 bases and V by 4 bases; bases with no gene match: 12. Germline-derived CDR1 and CDR2 are SGDLS and YYNGEE. The CDR3 totals 16 residues. The CDR3 loop is CASSPFRDGGTYEQYF. CDR3 in DNA: TGTGCCAGCAGCCCCTTTCGAGACGGGGGGACCTACGAGCAGTACTTC.

This clone was observed a handful of times. The rearrangement links TRBV21-1 to TRBJ2-3; the D segment call TRBD1 is taken from the table without a DNA check. TRBV21-1 is labeled a pseudogene. This CDR3 is built from 16 residues. The CDR3 loop reads CASSLRTVGGEPPKYF. CDR3 bases: TGTGCCAGCTCCCTCCGGACGGTAGGGGGAGAGCCCCCTAAGTATTTT.

This clone was counted once. The chain is built from TRBV6-9 and TRBJ1-4, with D possibly matching TRBD1 (6 bases). The germline gives CDR1 MNHGY, CDR2 SVAAGI. This CDR3 comprises 13 residues. V lost 1 base, J lost 8 bases, and 8 bases lay in between. The CDR3 loop reads CASSYLQGEKLFF. CDR3 nucleotide sequence: TGTGCCAGCAGTTATTTACAGGGCGAAAAACTGTTTTTT.

This chain links TRBV18 with TRBJ1-5, with D possibly TRBD1 on 5 matching bases. Germline V gives CDR1 KGHSH, CDR2 LQKENI. Trimming took 1 base from V and 7 from J, leaving 14 bases between them. The CDR3 length is 15 residues. CDR3 in amino acids: CASSPRGDRSQPQHF. The CDR3 nucleotides read TGTGCCAGCTCACCACGTGGAGACAGATCCCAGCCCCAGCATTTT.